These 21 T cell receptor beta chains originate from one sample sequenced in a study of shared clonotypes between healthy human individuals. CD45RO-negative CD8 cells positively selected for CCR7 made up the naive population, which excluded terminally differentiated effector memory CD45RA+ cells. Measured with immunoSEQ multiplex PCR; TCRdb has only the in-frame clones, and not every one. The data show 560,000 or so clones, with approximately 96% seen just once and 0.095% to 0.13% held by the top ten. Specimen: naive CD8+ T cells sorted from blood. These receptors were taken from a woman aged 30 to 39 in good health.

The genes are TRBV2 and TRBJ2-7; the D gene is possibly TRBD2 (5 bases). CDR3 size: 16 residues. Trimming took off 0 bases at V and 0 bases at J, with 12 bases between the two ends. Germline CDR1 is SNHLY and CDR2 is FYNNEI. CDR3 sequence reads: CASSEAIPAVSYEQYF. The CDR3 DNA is TGTGCCAGCAGTGAAGCCATCCCAGCGGTCTCCTACGAGCAGTACTTC.

As DNA, the CDR3 is TGTGCCAGCAGGAGTCGGGTAGACACCGGGGAGCTGTTTTTT. Protein product: CASRSRVDTGELFF. The chain is built from TRBV7-9 and TRBJ2-2, with D unclear. The CDR3 totals 14 residues. Trimming took 6 bases from V and 3 from J, leaving 11 bases between them. CDR1 is SEHNR, CDR2 FQNEAQ, per germline (reference sequence). Full variable domain (remainder filled in from reference TRBV7-9 and TRBJ2-2): DTGVSQNPRHKITKRGQNVTFRCDPISEHNRLYWYRQTLGQGPEFLTYFQNEAQLEKSRLLSDRFSAERPKGSFSTLEIQRTEQGDSAMYLCASRSRVDTGELFFGEGSRLTVL.

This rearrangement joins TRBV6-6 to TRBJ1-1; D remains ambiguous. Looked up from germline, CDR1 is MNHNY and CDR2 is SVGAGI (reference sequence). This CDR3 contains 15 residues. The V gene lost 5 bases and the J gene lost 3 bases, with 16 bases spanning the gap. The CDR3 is CASSIQLGWDTEAFF. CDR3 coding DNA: TGTGCCAGCAGTATACAGCTAGGGTGGGACACTGAAGCTTTCTTT.

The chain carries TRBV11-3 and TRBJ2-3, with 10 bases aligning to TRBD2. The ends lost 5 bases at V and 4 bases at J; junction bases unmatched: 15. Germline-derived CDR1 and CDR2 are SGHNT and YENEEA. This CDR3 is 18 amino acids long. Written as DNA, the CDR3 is TGTGCCAGCAGCCCGGGGACTAGCGAGGAGGCGGGTCCAGATACGCAGTATTTT. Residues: CASSPGTSEEAGPDTQYF. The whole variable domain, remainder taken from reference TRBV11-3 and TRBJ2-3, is EAGVVQSPRYKIIEKKQPVAFWCNPISGHNTLYWYLQNLGQGPELLIRYENEEAVDDSQLPKDRFSAERLKGVDSTLKIQPAELGDSAVYLCASSPGTSEEAGPDTQYFGPGTRLTVL.

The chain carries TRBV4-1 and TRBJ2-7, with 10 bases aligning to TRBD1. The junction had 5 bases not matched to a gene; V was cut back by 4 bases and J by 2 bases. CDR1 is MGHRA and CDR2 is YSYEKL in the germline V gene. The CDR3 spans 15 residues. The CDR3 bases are TGCGCCAGCAGCCGATCCGGGACAGGGGCCTACGAGCAGTACTTC. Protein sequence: CASSRSGTGAYEQYF.

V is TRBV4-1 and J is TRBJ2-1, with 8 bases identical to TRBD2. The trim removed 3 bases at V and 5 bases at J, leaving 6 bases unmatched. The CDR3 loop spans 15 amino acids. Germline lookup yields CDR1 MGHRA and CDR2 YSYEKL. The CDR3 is CASSHAGTRDNEQFF. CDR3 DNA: TGCGCCAGCAGCCACGCCGGGACTAGAGACAATGAGCAGTTCTTC.

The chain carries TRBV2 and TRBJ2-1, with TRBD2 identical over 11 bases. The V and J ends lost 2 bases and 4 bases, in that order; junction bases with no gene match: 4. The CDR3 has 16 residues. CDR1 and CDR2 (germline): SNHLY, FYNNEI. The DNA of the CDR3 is TGTGCCAGCAGTGAACTAGCGGGAGGAACATACAATGAGCAGTTCTTC. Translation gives CASSELAGGTYNEQFF.

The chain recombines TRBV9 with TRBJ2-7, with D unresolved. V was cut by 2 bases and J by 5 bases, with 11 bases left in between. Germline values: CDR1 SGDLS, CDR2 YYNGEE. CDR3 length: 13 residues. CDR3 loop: CASSVDDTHEQYF. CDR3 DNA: TGTGCCAGCAGCGTGGATGACACCCACGAGCAGTACTTC. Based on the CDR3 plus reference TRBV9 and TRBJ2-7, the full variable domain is DSGVTQTPKHLITATGQRVTLRCSPRSGDLSVYWYQQSLDQGLQFLIQYYNGEERAKGNILERFSAQQFPDLHSELNLSSLELGDSALYFCASSVDDTHEQYFGPGTRLTVT.

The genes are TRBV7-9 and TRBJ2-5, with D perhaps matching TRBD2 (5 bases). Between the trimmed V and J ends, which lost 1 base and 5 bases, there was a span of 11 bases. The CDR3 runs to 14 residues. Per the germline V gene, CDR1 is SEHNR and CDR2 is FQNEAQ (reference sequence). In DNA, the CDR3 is TGTGCCAGCAGCTTAGGGGTATCGGGGGAGACCCAGTACTTC. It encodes CASSLGVSGETQYF.

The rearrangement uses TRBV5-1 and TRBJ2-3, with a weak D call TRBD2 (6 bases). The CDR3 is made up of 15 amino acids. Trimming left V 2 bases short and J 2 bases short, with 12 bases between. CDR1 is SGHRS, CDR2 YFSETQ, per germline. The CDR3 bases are TGCGCCAGCAGCTTTACAACGGGGGACACAGATACGCAGTATTTT. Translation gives CASSFTTGDTDTQYF.

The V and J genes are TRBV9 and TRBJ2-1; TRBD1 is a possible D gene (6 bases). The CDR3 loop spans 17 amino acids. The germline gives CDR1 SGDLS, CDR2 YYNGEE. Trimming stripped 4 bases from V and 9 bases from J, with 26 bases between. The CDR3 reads CASSPTLRDTERSEQFF. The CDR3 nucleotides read TGTGCCAGCAGCCCGACTCTCCGGGACACAGAACGAAGTGAGCAGTTCTTC.

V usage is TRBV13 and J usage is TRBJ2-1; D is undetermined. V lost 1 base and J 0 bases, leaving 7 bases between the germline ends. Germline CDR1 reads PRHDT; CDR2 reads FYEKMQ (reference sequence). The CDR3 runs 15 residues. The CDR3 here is CASSLDTVSYNEQFF. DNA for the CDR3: TGTGCCAGCAGCTTAGATACGGTCTCCTACAATGAGCAGTTCTTC.

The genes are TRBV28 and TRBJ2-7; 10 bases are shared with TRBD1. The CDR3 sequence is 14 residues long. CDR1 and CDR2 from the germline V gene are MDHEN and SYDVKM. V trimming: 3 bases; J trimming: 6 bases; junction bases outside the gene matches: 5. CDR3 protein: CASSLADRGGEQYF. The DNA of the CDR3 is TGTGCCAGCAGTTTGGCGGACAGGGGGGGCGAGCAGTACTTC.

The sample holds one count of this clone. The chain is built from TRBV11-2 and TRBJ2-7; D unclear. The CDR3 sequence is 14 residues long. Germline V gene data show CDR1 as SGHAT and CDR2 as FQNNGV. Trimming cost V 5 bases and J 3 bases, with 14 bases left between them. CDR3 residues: CASSLPGLIYEQYF. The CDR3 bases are TGTGCCAGCAGCCTCCCAGGTCTGATCTACGAGCAGTACTTC.

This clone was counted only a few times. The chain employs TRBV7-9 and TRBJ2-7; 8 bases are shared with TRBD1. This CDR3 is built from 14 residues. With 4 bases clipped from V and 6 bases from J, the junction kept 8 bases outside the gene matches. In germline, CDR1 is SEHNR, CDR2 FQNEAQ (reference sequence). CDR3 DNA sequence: TGTGCCAGCAGCTCGACAGGGGCTCTTTCCGAGCAGTACTTC. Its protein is CASSSTGALSEQYF.

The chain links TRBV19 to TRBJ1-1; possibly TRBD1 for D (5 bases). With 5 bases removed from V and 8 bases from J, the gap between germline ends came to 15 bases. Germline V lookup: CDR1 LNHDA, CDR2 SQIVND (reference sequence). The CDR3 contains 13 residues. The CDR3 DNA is TGTGCCAGTAGTCCTCCCCGGACAAACGAAGCTTTCTTT. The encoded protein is CASSPPRTNEAFF.

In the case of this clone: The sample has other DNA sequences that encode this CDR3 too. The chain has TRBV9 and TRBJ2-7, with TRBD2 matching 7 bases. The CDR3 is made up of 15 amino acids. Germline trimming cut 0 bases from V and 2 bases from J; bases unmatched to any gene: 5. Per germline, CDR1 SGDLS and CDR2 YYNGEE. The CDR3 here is CASSVGGGSAYEQYF. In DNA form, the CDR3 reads TGTGCCAGCAGCGTAGGGGGAGGGAGTGCCTACGAGCAGTACTTC.

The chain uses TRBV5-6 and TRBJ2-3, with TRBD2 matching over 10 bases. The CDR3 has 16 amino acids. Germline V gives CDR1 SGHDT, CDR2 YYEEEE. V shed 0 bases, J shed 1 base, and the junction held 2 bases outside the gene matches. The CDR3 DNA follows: TGTGCCAGCAGCTTGGGAGCGGGAGGGGGCACAGATACGCAGTATTTT. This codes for CASSLGAGGGTDTQYF.

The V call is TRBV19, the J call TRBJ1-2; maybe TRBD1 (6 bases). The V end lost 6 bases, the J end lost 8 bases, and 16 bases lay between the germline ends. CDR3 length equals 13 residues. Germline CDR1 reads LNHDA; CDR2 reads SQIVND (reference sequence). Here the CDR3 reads CASSLGGEVGYTF. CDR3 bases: TGTGCCAGTAGCCTAGGGGGAGAAGTGGGCTACACCTTC.

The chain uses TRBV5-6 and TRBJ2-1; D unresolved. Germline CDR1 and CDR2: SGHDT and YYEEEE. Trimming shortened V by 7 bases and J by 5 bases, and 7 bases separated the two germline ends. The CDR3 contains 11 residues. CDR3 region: CASELNNEQFF. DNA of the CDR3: TGTGCCAGCGAGCTTAACAATGAGCAGTTCTTC.

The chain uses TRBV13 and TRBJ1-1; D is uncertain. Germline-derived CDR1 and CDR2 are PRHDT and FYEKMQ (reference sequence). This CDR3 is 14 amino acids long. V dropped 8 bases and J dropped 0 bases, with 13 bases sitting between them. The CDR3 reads CASRPSILNTEAFF. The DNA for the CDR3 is TGTGCCAGCCGCCCATCAATTTTGAACACTGAAGCTTTCTTT.